This T cell receptor beta chain was obtained from a study of cytomegalovirus exposure and HLA in healthy donors. This CDR3 is built from 13 residues. CDR1 and CDR2 (germline): MNHEY, SVGAGI. V dropped 8 bases and J dropped 2 bases, with 12 bases sitting between them. 13 Jbeta primers and 60 Vbeta primers were used for the PCR. Profiling relied on immunoSEQ multiplex PCR, and the TCRdb table lists in-frame clones only, not all of them. The table records a few hundred thousand clones, 80% to 90% of them present only once. On this clone itself: Antigen: not known.

Study findings and constraints: The records held CMV serostatus as the only immune exposure information. In an earlier analysis, about 87% or about 30%: the productive usage of most TCR beta V segments. Later genetic work tied a missense DCLRE1C variant to beta-chain V and J trimming. Association of 16,951 TCR beta sequences with HLA alleles was found at 0.05 false discovery rate in a later analysis.

Sequenced material: PBMCs. The receptor was derived from a man aged 30-40 years in good health and CMV-seronegative. The V and J genes are TRBV6-5 and TRBJ2-5, with no clear D. Written as DNA, the CDR3 is TGTGCCAGCGGAAATTTAGCTCAAGAGACCCAGTACTTC. Protein product: CASGNLAQETQYF.